This TCR beta chain was observed in a study of radiotherapy plus CTLA-4 blockade in lung cancer (dated by TCRdb to about 2018). General notes on the study: Among the enrolled patients, about 19% had an objective response, and 25% to 40% reached disease control. Points the paper makes about the study in general: Increased serum interferon-beta after radiation, together with early dynamic changes in blood T cell clones, were reported to be the strongest predictors of response. After treatment with radiotherapy and ipilimumab, TCR clones that came from tumors expanded in the peripheral blood.

The receptor library was made with the immunoSEQ multiplex PCR assay. This immuneACCESS table, as held by TCRdb, lists in-frame sequences with V and J called but not all clones. Of the missing ones, under half trace to an unresolved V gene in checked studies; the others have no known cause. The sample includes about 110,000 clones, with about 85% observed a single time. Less than 2.5% of the sample goes to the ten largest clones. This clone was observed a few times. This receptor's antigen is unknown. There are no base qualities to consult, and no much larger clone falls within one base. The study tested focal radiation therapy combined with CTLA-4 blockade (ipilimumab) in patients with chemo-refractory metastatic non-small-cell lung cancer. The germline V gene specifies SGHTA as CDR1 and FQGNSA as CDR2. Trimming costs V 3 bases and J 1 base, and their ends lie 11 bases apart. Counted from cysteine to phenylalanine, this CDR3 has 15 amino acids. The DNA shown is the 45-base CDR3, in frame from base 1.

The source is a human donor with non-small cell lung cancer that progressed on radiotherapy plus ipilimumab. Some clones in this sample may be carry-over from other donors' samples. Sample: peripheral blood, taken from a patient treated with radiotherapy plus ipilimumab. This receptor chain uses TRBV7-2 and TRBJ2-3, with the D segment possibly TRBD1 or TRBD2, each aligning over 5 bases. This receptor carries the CDR3 CASSFTGARTDTQYF. The DNA reads TGTGCCAGCAGCTTCACCGGGGCCCGCACAGATACGCAGTATTTT. Reference TRBV7-2 and TRBJ2-3 genes cover what lies past the CDR3, so the full variable domain is GAGVSQSPSNKVTEKGKDVELRCDPISGHTALYWYRQSLGQGLEFLIYFQGNSAPDKSGLPSDRFSAERTGGSVSTLTIQRTQQEDSAVYLCASSFTGARTDTQYFGPGTRLTVL.